Below, 8 T cell receptor beta chains from the same sample are listed, as sequenced in a study of beta chain features in type 1 diabetes. Notes on the study in general: All four CD4+ subsets of Type 1 diabetes patients contained TCRB CDR3s that were moderately but significantly shorter.

No antigen has been identified for these receptors. What was sequenced were expressed TCRB transcripts, since all of the isolated RNA had been reverse transcribed. Only in-frame clones appear in the TCRdb table, and some are missing; sequencing was by immunoSEQ multiplex PCR. This sample yields over 40,000 clones, of which roughly 68% are seen a single time; roughly 2.1% belongs to the top ten. Sequenced input: Tregs from blood. All receptors derive from a woman under 30 with type 1 diabetes.

The genes are TRBV27 and TRBJ2-1; 10 bases match TRBD1. The V and J ends lost 6 bases and 8 bases, in that order; junction bases with no gene match: 4. This CDR3 comprises 13 residues. The V gene's germline CDR1 is MNHEY and CDR2 SMNVEV (reference sequence). The DNA for the CDR3 is TGTGCCAGCAGGGGACAGGGGAGGCATGAGCAGTTCTTC. Its translation: CASRGQGRHEQFF.

This clone was recorded a few times. The rearrangement joins TRBV4-3 to TRBJ2-1; 11 bases fit TRBD2. The CDR3 runs to 15 residues. J was trimmed by 4 bases and V by 4 bases; bases with no gene match: 3. Germline CDR1 is LGHNA and CDR2 is YSLEER. The chain's CDR3 is CASSPRLAGYNEQFF. CDR3 bases: TGCGCCAGCAGCCCCCGACTAGCGGGGTACAATGAGCAGTTCTTC.

This clone was seen just once. The chain recombines TRBV2 with TRBJ1-5, with D hard to call. The ends were cut back, 6 bases at V and 0 bases at J, with 15 bases in the middle. The CDR3 runs to 16 residues. The germline gives CDR1 SNHLY, CDR2 FYNNEI. CDR3 in DNA: TGTGCCAGCAGCCTCTTCGGCAGCGATAGCAATCAGCCCCAGCATTTT. Translation: CASSLFGSDSNQPQHF.

The V call is TRBV7-2, the J call TRBJ2-7, with D possibly matching TRBD1 (5 bases). Looked up from germline, CDR1 is SGHTA and CDR2 is FQGNSA. The CDR3 has 13 residues. The V end lost 5 bases, the J end lost 1 base, and 9 bases lay between the germline ends. DNA for the CDR3: TGTGCCAGCAGCCGACAGACTTCCTACGAGCAGTACTTC. Translation gives CASSRQTSYEQYF.

The chain joins TRBV6-5 to TRBJ2-7; 9 nucleotides align to TRBD2. V lost 0 bases, J lost 2 bases, and 5 bases stayed unmatched. The V gene's germline CDR1 is MNHEY and CDR2 SVGAGI. This CDR3 spans 16 amino acids. The CDR3 is CASSYSLAGSTYEQYF. CDR3 bases: TGTGCCAGCAGTTACTCACTAGCGGGCTCCACCTACGAGCAGTACTTC.

The chain employs TRBV6-7 and TRBJ1-2; 8 nucleotides agree with TRBD1. TRBV6-7 is labeled an ORF, and its function is uncertain. J lost 4 bases, V lost 4 bases, and 11 bases had no gene match. The CDR3 spans 16 residues. CDR3 region: CASSSRSTGDAYGYTF. CDR3 nucleotides: TGTGCCAGCAGTTCCAGATCGACAGGGGACGCCTATGGCTACACCTTC.

The chain recombines TRBV5-1 with TRBJ2-7, with TRBD1 identical over 8 bases. After removal of 5 bases from V and 4 bases from J, the junction contained 5 bases not matched to a gene. The CDR3 has 13 amino acids. From germline, CDR1 is SGHRS and CDR2 YFSETQ. This CDR3 is CASSDRGTYEQYF. CDR3 sequence (DNA): TGCGCCAGCAGTGACAGGGGTACTTACGAGCAGTACTTC. Variable domain in full (rest from reference TRBV5-1 and TRBJ2-7): KAGVTQTPRYLIKTRGQQVTLSCSPISGHRSVSWYQQTPGQGLQFLFEYFSETQRNKGNFPGRFSGRQFSNSRSEMNVSTLELGDSALYLCASSDRGTYEQYFGPGTRLTVT.

This rearrangement joins TRBV5-1 to TRBJ2-7, with a tentative D call TRBD2 (6 bases). This CDR3 has 16 residues. CDR1 is SGHRS, CDR2 YFSETQ, per germline. Trimming shortened V by 0 bases and J by 2 bases, and 15 bases separated the two germline ends. In DNA, the CDR3 is TGCGCCAGCAGCTTGGCTACAGGAGGGTGGCCCTACGAGCAGTACTTC. Residues: CASSLATGGWPYEQYF.